Following are 13 T cell receptor beta chains from one sample sequenced in a study of T cell repertoires in cytomegalovirus infection. TCRdb fed the reads into MiXCR, producing one record per CDR3 protein. The repertoire holds around 250,000 distinct CDR3 sequences, with more than 15% as singletons. The specimen sequenced was CD8+ T cells from PBMCs. These receptors originate from a human donor in good health (CMV status not recorded). Some clones in this sample may be carry-over from other donors' samples.

The gene calls are TRBV9 and TRBJ2-1; no clear D. Trimming took 4 bases from V and 5 from J, leaving 10 bases between them. Germline CDR1 and CDR2: SGDLS and YYNGEE. The CDR3 totals 13 residues. CDR3 sequence reads: CASSPNRDNEQFF. The CDR3 nucleotides are TGTGCCAGCAGCCCTAACAGAGACAATGAGCAGTTCTTC.

This clonotype appeared many times. The chain has TRBV7-8 and TRBJ1-5, with D unresolved. Deletions cut 1 base from V and 8 bases from J, with 15 bases between. Germline V CDR1 and CDR2: SGHVS, FQNEAQ. This CDR3 spans 15 amino acids. The CDR3 sequence: CASSLERAAPKPQHF. The CDR3 DNA sequence: TGTGCCAGCAGCTTAGAAAGGGCCGCTCCTAAGCCCCAGCATTTT.

The chain links TRBV29-1 to TRBJ1-2, with D unclear. The CDR3 contains 12 residues. The V end was cut by 5 bases, the J end by 8 bases, with 15 bases between. The germline CDR1 and CDR2 sequences are SQVTM and ANQGSEA. Written as DNA, the CDR3 is TGCAGCGTTCCTGTCCCTTGGGGAGGCTACACCTTC. Translating it yields CSVPVPWGGYTF.

The rearrangement links TRBV5-5 to TRBJ2-3, with a possible D match to TRBD1 (6 bases). CDR1 SGHKS and CDR2 YYEKEE come from the germline V gene (reference sequence). This CDR3 is 16 amino acids long. Deletions cut 4 bases from V and 1 base from J, with 16 bases between. CDR3 sequence reads: CASSASGVEGTDTQYF. The CDR3 bases are TGTGCCAGCAGCGCTTCAGGGGTTGAAGGCACAGATACGCAGTATTTT.

This clonotype was seen more than once but under ten times. This sequence joins TRBV2 and TRBJ1-1; D is ambiguous. The CDR3 sequence is 14 residues long. V was shortened by 1 base and J by 5 bases, with 11 bases between the two germline ends. Germline loops: CDR1 SNHLY, CDR2 FYNNEI. Here the CDR3 DNA reads TGTGCCAGCAGTGAAGGCTCGGATGGGACTGAAGCTTTCTTT. As protein: CASSEGSDGTEAFF.

This clonotype was observed at least ten times. The chain links TRBV7-8 to TRBJ2-7; TRBD2 aligns across 16 bases. The germline V gene encodes CDR1 SGHVS and CDR2 FQNEAQ. With 1 base clipped from V and 6 bases from J, the junction kept 12 bases outside the gene matches. The CDR3 runs to 19 residues. The CDR3 spells CASSLGSPGLAGGLSEQYF. The CDR3 DNA follows: TGTGCCAGCAGCTTAGGATCCCCGGGACTAGCGGGGGGGCTCTCCGAGCAGTACTTC.

This clonotype appeared many times. The V gene is TRBV12-3 or TRBV12-4, the J gene TRBJ2-5; 13 bases are a match to TRBD2. The CDR3 runs 15 residues. V lost 5 bases to trimming and J lost 5 bases; unmatched junction nucleotides: 5. This CDR3 is CASSGLAGEYETQYF. DNA of the CDR3: TGTGCCAGCAGTGGACTAGCGGGGGAGTACGAGACCCAGTACTTC.

This clonotype appeared many times. Sequence at one end of the junction differs from germline and may be a read error. The V gene is TRBV28, the J gene TRBJ2-5; tentative D call: TRBD2 (6 bases). The germline CDR1 and CDR2 sequences are MDHEN and SYDVKM. This CDR3 region has 15 residues. The chain's CDR3 is CASGLRGSFQETQYF. CDR3 DNA: TGTGCCAGCGGTTTGCGGGGCTCCTTCCAAGAGACCCAGTACTTC.

The V and J genes are TRBV7-4 and TRBJ1-4; TRBD1 matches 8 bases. J was trimmed by 6 bases and V by 3 bases; bases with no gene match: 6. The CDR3 consists of 15 residues. Germline CDR1 is SGHVT and CDR2 is SQSDAQ. The CDR3 DNA reads as TGTGCCAGCAGCTTTAGTCCGGGACAGGATGAAAAACTGTTTTTT. Translation: CASSFSPGQDEKLFF. The variable domain in full, completed from reference TRBV7-4 and TRBJ1-4, reads GAGVSQSPRYKVAKRGRDVALRCDSISGHVTLYWYRQTLGQGSEVLTYSQSDAQRDKSGRPSGRFSAERPERSVSTLKIQRTEQGDSAVYLCASSFSPGQDEKLFFGSGTQLSVL.

This clonotype appeared a few times. The chain links TRBV6-4 to TRBJ2-2; D is perhaps TRBD2 (5 bases). V lost 6 bases and J lost 6, with 8 bases in between. The germline gives CDR1 MRHNA, CDR2 SNTAGT. The CDR3 totals 12 residues. The CDR3 coding sequence is TGTGCCAGCAGACTGGGAGCCGGGGAGCTGTTTTTT. Translation gives CASRLGAGELFF.

The table lists this clonotype with many counts. The rearrangement uses TRBV4-3 and TRBJ2-3; D gene uncertain. Germline lookup yields CDR1 LGHNA and CDR2 YSLEER. V was pared by 3 bases and J by 3 bases, with 7 bases between. The CDR3 totals 13 residues. CDR3 DNA sequence: TGCGCCAGCAGCCACGAGAGTACAGATACGCAGTATTTT. It specifies CASSHESTDTQYF.

DNA of the CDR3: TGTGCCAGCAGCTTAGATGCAGGAACCTACGAGCAGTACTTC. Translating gives CASSLDAGTYEQYF. This chain connects TRBV7-9 to TRBJ2-7; no definite D call. Trimming shortened V by 1 base and J by 2 bases, and 9 bases separated the two germline ends. The CDR3 has 14 residues. Germline V gene sequence: CDR1 SEHNR, CDR2 FQNEAQ (reference sequence).

J is TRBJ2-3 and V is TRBV12-3 or TRBV12-4, with TRBD2 matching over 8 bases. The CDR3 is 16 amino acids. Losses at the gene ends were 7 bases for V and 9 bases for J; bases not matched to a gene: 18. In nucleotides, the CDR3 is TGTGCCAGCACCAACCCTACGGGGGGGTGGGACTTCACGCAGTATTTT. This codes for CASTNPTGGWDFTQYF.